This TCR beta chain was profiled in a study of CD8+ T cells in alopecia areata. Study-level points and caveats: Among the cells sequenced in scalp samples are also the resident alphabeta T cells of normal skin.

Sequencing used cDNA as its template, made by extracting RNA and reverse transcribing it. Produced via immunoSEQ multiplex PCR; TCRdb's table is partial and in-frame only. The table shows approximately 58,000 clones, with around 47% occurring only once. The length of the CDR3 is 12 residues. Trimming shortened V by 4 bases and J by 7 bases, and 11 bases separated the two germline ends. Germline-derived CDR1 and CDR2 are SQVTM and ANQGSEA. Points on this clone: Its antigen is undetermined.

The study team obtained lesional scalp punch biopsies and peripheral blood from alopecia areata patients. Sorting of PBMCs yielded the CD4+ and CD8+ T cells. The receptor was isolated from a human donor with alopecia areata. The rearrangement links TRBV29-1 to TRBJ2-1, with D perhaps being TRBD1 or TRBD2 (5 bases each). Sequenced material: NKG2D-low CD8+ T cells sorted from blood. DNA for the CDR3: TGCAGCGTTGGGGACGGCGGGAATGAGCAGTTCTTC. Translating gives CSVGDGGNEQFF.